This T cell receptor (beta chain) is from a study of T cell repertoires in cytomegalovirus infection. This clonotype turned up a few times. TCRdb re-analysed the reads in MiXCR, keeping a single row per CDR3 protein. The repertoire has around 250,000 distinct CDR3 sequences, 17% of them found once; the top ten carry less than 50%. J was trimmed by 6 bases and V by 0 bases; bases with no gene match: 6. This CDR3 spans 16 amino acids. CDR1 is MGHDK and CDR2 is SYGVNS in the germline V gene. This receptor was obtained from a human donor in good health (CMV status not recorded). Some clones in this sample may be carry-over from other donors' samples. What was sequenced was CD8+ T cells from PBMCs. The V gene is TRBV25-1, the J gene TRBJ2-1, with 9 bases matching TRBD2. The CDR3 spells CASSEYIAGERNEQFF. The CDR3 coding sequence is TGTGCCAGCAGTGAATACATAGCGGGGGAGCGCAATGAGCAGTTCTTC.